Sequencing of this TCR beta chain was carried out in a study of T cells in narcolepsy. Study-level findings and limits: No autoreactive T cell clone sequences appeared in some memory CD4+ repertoires.

Profiling relied on immunoSEQ multiplex PCR, and the TCRdb table lists in-frame clones only, not all of them. This sample has about 33,000 clones, with 70% to 85% found just once. V shed 8 bases and J shed 3 bases, with 16 bases lying between them. Germline V gene lookup returns CDR1 MNHNY and CDR2 SVGAGI (reference sequence). The CDR3 has 14 amino acids. Of note for this clone: Its antigen is as yet unknown.

Sequencing was done on a sample of CD45RA- memory CD4+ T cells from PBMCs. The rearrangement links TRBV6-6 to TRBJ1-1, with D tentatively TRBD1 (5 bases). The receptor was isolated from a human donor with narcolepsy. The chain's CDR3 is CASGGLGIDTEAFF. The CDR3 DNA follows: TGTGCCAGCGGGGGATTGGGGATCGACACTGAAGCTTTCTTT.